Below, 20 T cell receptor beta chains from the same sample are listed, as sequenced in a study of T cells in Graves' hyperthyroidism and ophthalmopathy (dated by TCRdb to the late 2010s). The library relied on multiplex PCR. Instrument used: Illumina HiSeq 2000. The TCR beta CDR3 regions were amplified from the RNA transcripts. The first round of RT-PCR for the TCR CDR3 was performed with the HTBI primer set and the Qiagen OneStep RT-PCR kit. TCRdb reanalyzed the raw reads on its own, using fastp at Q25 for trimming and MiXCR for clone calling, and kept in-frame beta chains. Each entry merges the rows of one CDR3 protein and shows their most common DNA and genes. This sample holds 450,000 to 700,000 distinct CDR3 sequences; under 60% were observed only once. The ten largest clones take up over 15% of the sample. The sequenced material came from peripheral blood or thyroid tissue (not recorded which). The receptors were gathered from an adult woman with Graves' disease, either hyperthyroidism or ophthalmopathy (not recorded which).

This chain links TRBV7-9 with TRBJ2-7; D not resolved. From germline, CDR1 is SEHNR and CDR2 FQNEAQ (reference sequence). The CDR3 has 13 residues. V lost 7 bases, J lost 0 bases, and 10 bases lay in between. The CDR3 DNA reads TGTGCCAGCACTCGAGACAACTCCTACGAGCAGTACTTC. Residues: CASTRDNSYEQYF.

This rearrangement joins TRBV6-6 to TRBJ2-7; tentatively, D is TRBD1 (5 bases). V lost 6 bases and J lost 3, with 15 bases in between. The germline V gene encodes CDR1 MNHNY and CDR2 SVGAGI (reference sequence). The CDR3 totals 14 residues. CDR3 bases: TGTGCCAGCAGCCCCAGGGCGGTGGGCTACGAGCAGTACTTC. As protein: CASSPRAVGYEQYF.

The genes are TRBV11-2 and TRBJ2-2; the D gene is possibly TRBD2 (5 bases). Trimming removed 1 base at V and 4 bases at J, with 16 bases between. CDR1 and CDR2 (germline): SGHAT, FQNNGV. The CDR3 extends over 17 amino acids. Written as DNA, the CDR3 is TGTGCCAGCAGCTTAGTGGGCCTGGGAGTGTCCACCGGGGAGCTGTTTTTT. Amino acids: CASSLVGLGVSTGELFF.

The chain combines TRBV10-3 with TRBJ2-7; 8 nucleotides line up with TRBD2. From germline, CDR1 is ENHRY and CDR2 SYGVKD. There are 16 residues in the CDR3. Trimming took 5 bases from V and 1 from J; bases not matched to a gene: 10. CDR3 sequence: CAISPLTGTSSYEQYF. Here the CDR3 DNA reads TGTGCCATCAGTCCACTTACAGGGACTAGTTCCTACGAGCAGTACTTC.

On this clonotype: One base away lies a much larger clone, so this may be a sequencing read error. CDR3 nucleotides: TGTGCCAGCACTGCCTACGACAGGGATCTCTCCTACGAGCAGTACTTC. Translated, it gives CASTAYDRDLSYEQYF. The chain has TRBV5-1 and TRBJ2-7; 7 bases fit TRBD1. Germline V gene data show CDR1 as SGHRS and CDR2 as YFSETQ. This CDR3 spans 16 amino acids.

This chain joins TRBV14 and TRBJ2-2; D could derive from TRBD1 or TRBD2 (6 bases each). The V and J ends lost 4 bases and 6 bases respectively, with 12 bases between them. The CDR3 runs to 14 residues. Germline values: CDR1 SGHDN, CDR2 FVKESK. As DNA, the CDR3 is TGTGCCAGCAGCCCGTGGGGGGCCGCCGGGGAGCTGTTTTTT. Amino acids: CASSPWGAAGELFF.

In its sample, this clonotype was seen a few times. The chain couples TRBV27 to TRBJ1-1, with D perhaps TRBD1 (6 bases). V lost 7 bases and J 0 bases, leaving 15 bases between the germline ends. Germline-derived CDR1 and CDR2 are MNHEY and SMNVEV (reference sequence). The CDR3 covers 15 residues. CDR3 DNA: TGTGCCAGCAAAGGGGGGCTCAACATGAACACTGAAGCTTTCTTT. Protein sequence: CASKGGLNMNTEAFF.

This clonotype was seen at least ten times. The chain is built from TRBV7-9 and TRBJ1-5; D is ambiguous. The germline V gene has CDR1 SEHNR and CDR2 FQNEAQ (reference sequence). The CDR3 has 14 amino acids. Trimming shortened V by 1 base and J by 0 bases, and 4 bases separated the two germline ends. The CDR3 nucleotides read TGTGCCAGCAGCTTAGTTAATAGCAATCAGCCCCAGCATTTT. Its translation is CASSLVNSNQPQHF.

The chain combines TRBV20-1 with TRBJ2-2; D is unresolved. Germline loops: CDR1 DFQATT, CDR2 SNEGSKA (reference sequence). The length of the CDR3 is 12 residues. Trimming left V 5 bases short and J 5 bases short, with 9 bases between. The CDR3 sequence: CSAPKGTGELFF. For the CDR3, the DNA is TGCAGTGCTCCCAAAGGGACCGGGGAGCTGTTTTTT.

The count of this clonotype is one. This chain uses TRBV6-9 with TRBJ2-7; D is perhaps TRBD1 (5 bases). V was pared by 6 bases and J by 3 bases, with 15 bases between. The CDR3 totals 14 residues. Germline V gives CDR1 MNHGY, CDR2 SVAAGI. This chain's CDR3 is CASSLFGADYEQYF. As DNA, the CDR3 is TGTGCCAGCAGCTTATTTGGGGCGGACTACGAGCAGTACTTC.

This clonotype has a count of ten or more. The V gene is TRBV12-3 or TRBV12-4, the J gene TRBJ1-1; D unresolved. V was cut by 3 bases and J by 1 base, with 12 bases left in between. The CDR3 has 15 residues. The CDR3 spells CASSLFVGKNTEAFF. For the CDR3, the DNA is TGTGCCAGCAGTTTGTTCGTTGGAAAGAACACTGAAGCTTTCTTT.

This clonotype appeared a few times. The chain uses TRBV6-6 and TRBJ1-2; the D is unclear. CDR3 length: 12 residues. Per germline, CDR1 MNHNY and CDR2 SVGAGI (reference sequence). The germline V and J ends were trimmed by 6 bases and 4 bases, with 9 bases remaining between them. CDR3 in amino acids: CASRQNRYGYTF. CDR3 bases: TGTGCCAGCAGGCAGAATCGCTATGGCTACACCTTC.

This clonotype was observed at least ten times. The chain is built from TRBV9 and TRBJ2-5; a weak D match, TRBD1 (6 bases). Germline assignment: CDR1 SGDLS and CDR2 YYNGEE. Trimming removed 3 bases from V and 0 bases from J, with 12 bases in between. The CDR3 has 15 residues. The DNA for the CDR3 is TGTGCCAGCAGCGCTTCAGGGGCTGACCAAGAGACCCAGTACTTC. Its protein is CASSASGADQETQYF.

This clonotype was detected a few times. V is TRBV25-1 and J is TRBJ1-4; weak D call: TRBD1 (6 bases). V was shortened by 1 base and J by 5 bases, with 11 bases between the two germline ends. There are 15 residues in the CDR3. Looked up from germline, CDR1 is MGHDK and CDR2 is SYGVNS. CDR3 sequence: CASSELGAGNEKLFF. Here the CDR3 DNA reads TGTGCCAGCAGTGAATTGGGGGCGGGAAATGAAAAACTGTTTTTT.

The chain employs TRBV2 and TRBJ1-5; weak D call: TRBD1 (6 bases). Germline V gives CDR1 SNHLY, CDR2 FYNNEI. Deletions cut 6 bases from V and 3 bases from J, with 15 bases between. The CDR3 runs 15 residues. The CDR3 DNA sequence: TGTGCCAGCAGGATGGGGGGGGCCGTCAATCAGCCCCAGCATTTT. Encoded protein: CASRMGGAVNQPQHF.

This clonotype was seen only once. The V and J genes are TRBV9 and TRBJ1-6; a weak D match, TRBD1 (5 bases). CDR3 length: 15 residues. V shed 3 bases and J shed 8 bases, with 15 bases lying between them. Germline V gives CDR1 SGDLS, CDR2 YYNGEE. The CDR3 coding sequence is TGTGCCAGCAGCGGCTCCAGGACAAGTTATTCACCCCTCCACTTT. Its translation: CASSGSRTSYSPLHF. Looking up the rest from reference TRBV9 and TRBJ1-6 gives the full variable domain: DSGVTQTPKHLITATGQRVTLRCSPRSGDLSVYWYQQSLDQGLQFLIQYYNGEERAKGNILERFSAQQFPDLHSELNLSSLELGDSALYFCASSGSRTSYSPLHFGNGTRLTVT.

This chain's CDR3 is CASSQPGGGYGYTF. The CDR3, as DNA: TGCGCCAGCAGCCAACCCGGGGGGGGCTATGGCTACACCTTC. The chain combines TRBV4-3 with TRBJ1-2, with TRBD1 as a possible D gene (5 bases). The length of the CDR3 is 14 residues. V lost 2 bases and J 4 bases, leaving 11 bases between the germline ends. From germline, CDR1 is LGHNA and CDR2 YSLEER.

The chain combines TRBV9 with TRBJ2-5; 14 positions match TRBD2. Germline assignment: CDR1 SGDLS and CDR2 YYNGEE. The CDR3 length is 16 residues. After removal of 4 bases from V and 6 bases from J, the junction contained 8 bases not matched to a gene. The CDR3 spells CASSTGTSGSRKTQYF. For the CDR3, the DNA is TGTGCCAGCAGCACAGGGACTAGCGGGAGTCGGAAGACCCAGTACTTC.

The chain links TRBV10-3 to TRBJ2-7; TRBD1 or TRBD2 may be the D gene (6 bases each). CDR3 length: 14 residues. The germline CDR1 and CDR2 sequences are ENHRY and SYGVKD. Trimming shortened V by 6 bases and J by 5 bases, and 17 bases separated the two germline ends. For the CDR3, the DNA is TGTGCCATCAGAGCAGGAGGGACAAGCGACGAGCAGTACTTC. Translating gives CAIRAGGTSDEQYF.

This sequence joins TRBV15 and TRBJ2-2; possibly TRBD1 or TRBD2 for D (6 bases each). V lost 2 bases and J lost 0, with 13 bases in between. This CDR3 region has 17 residues. Germline V gene data show CDR1 as LNHNV and CDR2 as YYDKDF (reference sequence). The CDR3 loop reads CATSRNRGPTNTGELFF. CDR3 DNA sequence: TGTGCCACCAGCAGAAACCGGGGGCCAACGAACACCGGGGAGCTGTTTTTT.